Following are 21 T cell receptor beta chains from one sample sequenced in a study of T cell repertoires in cytomegalovirus infection. Their cognate antigens are unknown. TCRdb re-derived calls from the reads in MiXCR, one entry per CDR3 protein. The sample lists approximately 910,000 distinct CDR3 sequences; around 31% were seen once. Source: cultured CD8+ T cells from PBMCs, taken from culture after CMV antigen stimulation. Receptors originate from a human donor in good health (CMV status not recorded). Some clones in this sample may be carry-over from other donors' samples.

This clonotype turned up a few times. The chain joins TRBV27 to TRBJ1-2; 7 bases are a match to TRBD1. The CDR3 length is 15 residues. From germline, CDR1 is MNHEY and CDR2 SMNVEV (reference sequence). V was clipped by 3 bases and J by 4 bases; unmatched bases: 8. The CDR3 sequence is CASSLSQGVAYGYTF. CDR3 in DNA: TGTGCCAGCAGTTTGAGTCAGGGGGTGGCCTATGGCTACACCTTC.

This clonotype appeared a few times. The chain couples TRBV7-6 to TRBJ1-1, with D perhaps matching TRBD1 (6 bases). V was pared by 5 bases and J by 5 bases, with 12 bases between. The CDR3 consists of 13 residues. The germline V gene encodes CDR1 SGHVS and CDR2 FNYEAQ. The CDR3 loop is CASSVQGWTEAFF. DNA for the CDR3: TGTGCCAGCAGCGTACAGGGATGGACTGAAGCTTTCTTT. The full variable domain, in which reference TRBV7-6 and TRBJ1-1 provide the parts outside the CDR3, is GAGVSQSPRYKVTKRGQDVALRCDPISGHVSLYWYRQALGQGPEFLTYFNYEAQQDKSGLPNDRFSAERPEGSISTLTIQRTEQRDSAMYRCASSVQGWTEAFFGQGTRLTVV.

This clonotype came up many times. This chain joins TRBV7-9 and TRBJ1-5, with 8 bases identical to TRBD1. CDR3 length: 18 amino acids. Germline V lookup: CDR1 SEHNR, CDR2 FQNEAQ (reference sequence). The trim removed 2 bases at V and 2 bases at J, leaving 11 bases unmatched. CDR3 sequence (DNA): TGTGCCAGCAGCTTATACGGCCAGGGGGCCTCGGGCAATCAGCCCCAGCATTTT. It specifies CASSLYGQGASGNQPQHF.

V is TRBV12-5 and J is TRBJ2-2, with D tentatively TRBD1 or TRBD2 (5 bases each). Germline-derived CDR1 and CDR2 are LGHNT and FRNRAP. Trimming shortened V by 6 bases and J by 0 bases, and 14 bases separated the two germline ends. CDR3 length: 16 residues. CDR3 coding DNA: TGTGCTAGTGGACTCCCGGGGCCAACGAACACCGGGGAGCTGTTTTTT. The encoded protein is CASGLPGPTNTGELFF.

Note on this clonotype: At one end the junction does not follow the germline gene, possibly because of a read error. J is TRBJ1-1 and V is TRBV6-5; perhaps TRBD1 as D (5 bases). Germline V CDR1 and CDR2: MNHEY, SVGAGI. The CDR3 has 15 residues. CDR3 coding DNA: TGTGCCAGCAGTTACGGGGCTGGTGGCGACACTGAAACTTTCTTT. Its translation: CASSYGAGGDTETFF.

In DNA, the CDR3 is TGTGCCAGCAGCTTACCCCTCGGGGATGAGCAGTTCTTC. It yields the protein CASSLPLGDEQFF. The J gene is TRBJ2-1, the V gene TRBV11-1; D possibly corresponds to TRBD2 (5 bases). Trimming removed 2 bases at V and 8 bases at J, with 10 bases between. The length of the CDR3 is 13 residues. Germline V CDR1 and CDR2: SGHAT, FQDESV (reference sequence).

This clonotype was picked up many times. The chain carries TRBV7-2 and TRBJ2-4; TRBD1 matches 7 bases. The V gene end was trimmed by 5 bases and the J gene end by 0 bases; junction bases not matched to a gene: 10. The CDR3 is 17 residues long. Germline lookup yields CDR1 SGHTA and CDR2 FQGNSA. The CDR3 coding sequence is TGTGCCAGCAGCCAACCGGGACAGCTCTTAGCCAAAAACATTCAGTACTTC. Translated: CASSQPGQLLAKNIQYF.

J is TRBJ2-5 and V is TRBV12-3 or TRBV12-4, with TRBD2 as a possible D gene (5 bases). The V gene lost 4 bases and the J gene lost 5 bases, with 14 bases spanning the gap. There are 14 residues in the CDR3. The CDR3 DNA follows: TGTGCCAGCAGTTCGTCCGGGGTCCGGGAGACCCAGTACTTC. It specifies CASSSSGVRETQYF.

This clonotype was counted once. The chain links TRBV5-1 to TRBJ1-6, with 8 bases identical to TRBD1. The CDR3 totals 17 residues. The germline V gene encodes CDR1 SGHRS and CDR2 YFSETQ. V lost 4 bases and J lost 5; bases outside the gene matches: 11. CDR3: CASSEWTGIGDNSPLHF. CDR3 nucleotides: TGCGCCAGCAGCGAATGGACAGGGATAGGGGATAATTCACCCCTCCACTTT. The full variable domain, completed using reference TRBV5-1 and TRBJ1-6, is KAGVTQTPRYLIKTRGQQVTLSCSPISGHRSVSWYQQTPGQGLQFLFEYFSETQRNKGNFPGRFSGRQFSNSRSEMNVSTLELGDSALYLCASSEWTGIGDNSPLHFGNGTRLTVT.

The sample holds many counts of this clonotype. The V and J genes are TRBV12-3 or TRBV12-4 and TRBJ1-1; D is ambiguous. CDR3 length equals 13 residues. Trimming stripped 5 bases from V and 4 bases from J, with 11 bases between. The CDR3 nucleotides are TGTGCCAGCAGTCATTCCGGGGTCACTGAAGCTTTCTTT. This encodes CASSHSGVTEAFF.

This chain uses TRBV11-2 with TRBJ2-1; 10 nucleotides agree with TRBD1. The CDR3 is made up of 17 amino acids. Germline CDR1 reads SGHAT; CDR2 reads FQNNGV. Trimming at V came to 5 bases and at J to 4 bases, leaving 11 bases not matched to a gene. This chain's CDR3 is CASSPWRDRGSYNEQFF. The CDR3 region has the DNA TGTGCCAGCAGCCCCTGGAGGGACAGGGGTTCTTACAATGAGCAGTTCTTC.

This clonotype was seen a few times. The chain employs TRBV7-9 and TRBJ1-1; D unresolved. This CDR3 is 14 amino acids long. Deletions cut 5 bases from V and 5 bases from J, with 15 bases between. CDR1 is SEHNR and CDR2 is FQNEAQ in the germline V gene (reference sequence). CDR3 in amino acids: CASSPTYLGTEAFF. The CDR3 DNA reads TGTGCCAGCAGCCCAACGTACCTAGGGACTGAAGCTTTCTTT.

The rearrangement uses TRBV29-1 and TRBJ1-2; D is uncertain. Germline CDR1 is SQVTM and CDR2 is ANQGSEA. The germline V and J ends were trimmed by 5 bases and 5 bases, with 6 bases remaining between them. The CDR3 is 10 amino acids. The CDR3 DNA sequence: TGCAGCGTTTCTGGGTATGGCTACACCTTC. Translation: CSVSGYGYTF.

Of note for this clonotype: A much larger clone lies one base from this, so it may be a read error. This chain uses TRBV12-3 or TRBV12-4 with TRBJ2-3; a weak D match, TRBD1 (5 bases). The ends were cut back, 5 bases at V and 3 bases at J, with 18 bases in the middle. This CDR3 has 16 residues. The CDR3 nucleotides read TGTGCCAGCAGTCCCCGTCATGGGGCGAGGACAGATACGCAGTATTTT. As protein: CASSPRHGARTDTQYF.

The chain employs TRBV27 and TRBJ1-2; 8 positions agree with TRBD1. The CDR3 is 14 residues long. Trimming took 6 bases from V and 6 from J; bases not matched to a gene: 9. The germline V gene encodes CDR1 MNHEY and CDR2 SMNVEV (reference sequence). CDR3 nucleotides: TGTGCCAGCAGCATGGGACAGGAGATAAATGGCTACACCTTC. It is translated as CASSMGQEINGYTF.

Only a few counts were recorded for this clonotype. The chain links TRBV10-2 to TRBJ1-1; 8 positions match TRBD1. This CDR3 has 14 residues. V dropped 6 bases and J dropped 7; count of bases not matched to a gene: 10. Germline CDR1 is WSHSY and CDR2 is SAAADI. Here the CDR3 reads CASRPMTGVDEAFF. CDR3 in DNA: TGCGCCAGCAGGCCGATGACAGGGGTGGATGAAGCTTTCTTT.

This clonotype has a handful of counts. The V call is TRBV6-6, the J call TRBJ2-2; 11 positions match TRBD2. The CDR3 is made up of 16 amino acids. Looked up from germline, CDR1 is MNHNY and CDR2 is SVGAGI (reference sequence). With 2 bases clipped from V and 7 bases from J, the junction kept 6 bases outside the gene matches. The CDR3 protein is CASSYPSGGFSGELFF. The CDR3 bases are TGTGCCAGCAGTTACCCTAGCGGGGGGTTTAGCGGGGAGCTGTTTTTT.

This clonotype appeared a few times. The chain links TRBV6-2 or TRBV6-3 to TRBJ2-7, with a possible D match to TRBD2 (5 bases). This CDR3 region has 13 residues. Germline V gives CDR1 MNHEY, CDR2 SVGEGT. V was clipped by 3 bases and J by 3 bases, with 9 bases between them. CDR3 sequence: CASSYRGLYEQYV. CDR3 in DNA: TGTGCCAGCAGTTATCGGGGTCTCTACGAGCAGTACGTC.

The genes are TRBV5-1 and TRBJ1-2, with D perhaps matching TRBD1 (5 bases). Germline CDR1 reads SGHRS; CDR2 reads YFSETQ. The CDR3 runs 15 residues. The ends were cut back, 1 base at V and 2 bases at J, with 12 bases in the middle. The DNA for the CDR3 is TGCGCCAGCAGCTTGAGGCCAGGGCACAACTATGGCTACACCTTC. Translated, it gives CASSLRPGHNYGYTF.

This chain joins TRBV27 and TRBJ2-5, with D possibly being TRBD1 (6 bases). Germline loops: CDR1 MNHEY, CDR2 SMNVEV (reference sequence). The CDR3 spans 16 residues. The V and J ends lost 2 bases and 1 base respectively, with 14 bases between them. The CDR3 region has the DNA TGTGCCAGCAGTTTAGGGGGCCCCGGGACCCAAGAGACCCAGTACTTC. The encoded protein is CASSLGGPGTQETQYF.

At least ten counts were recorded for this clonotype. This sequence joins TRBV7-2 and TRBJ2-3; D not resolved. This CDR3 has 15 amino acids. The V end was cut by 5 bases, the J end by 0 bases, with 12 bases between. CDR1 and CDR2 from the germline V gene are SGHTA and FQGNSA. The CDR3 region is CASSPLAASTDTQYF. The CDR3 nucleotides are TGTGCCAGCAGCCCTCTGGCGGCTAGCACAGATACGCAGTATTTT.